This T cell receptor beta chain was sequenced during a study of shared clonotypes between healthy human individuals. Background on the study: Each donor's CD4 naive and CD4 memory cells filled three plates apiece, CD8 naive two, and CD8 memory one.

CDR1 and CDR2 (germline): SQVTM, ANQGSEA. V lost 5 bases, J lost 2 bases, and 19 bases lay in between. CDR3 length equals 15 residues. Deep was the level at which the assay was run. The genomic DNA of each subset was split evenly across several immunoSEQ plates. The repertoire was sequenced with immunoSEQ multiplex PCR; TCRdb's copy has only in-frame clones and lacks some. The sample carries about 2.4 million clones, roughly 93% recorded once. This clonotype originated in a man aged 18 to 30 in good health. Some clones in this sample may be carry-over from other donors' samples. The sequenced sample consisted of naive CD4+ T cells from PBMCs. Subset defined: CD45RA+ positively selected. The chain has TRBV29-1 and TRBJ2-7; D tentatively reads TRBD1 or TRBD2 (6 bases each). This CDR3 reads CSVWGDTETPYEQYF. CDR3 DNA: TGCAGCGTTTGGGGGGACACTGAGACCCCCTACGAGCAGTACTTC.